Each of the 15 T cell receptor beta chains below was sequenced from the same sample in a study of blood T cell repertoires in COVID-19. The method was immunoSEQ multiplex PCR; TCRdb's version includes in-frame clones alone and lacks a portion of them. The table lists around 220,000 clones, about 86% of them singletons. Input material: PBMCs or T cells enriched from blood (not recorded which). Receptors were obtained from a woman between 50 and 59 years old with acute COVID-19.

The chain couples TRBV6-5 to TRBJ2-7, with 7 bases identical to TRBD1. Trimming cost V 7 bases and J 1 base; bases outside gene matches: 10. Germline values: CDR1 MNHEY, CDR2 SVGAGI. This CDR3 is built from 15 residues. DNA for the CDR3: TGTGCCAGCATTCTAAGACAGGGTAGTTCCTACGAGCAGTACTTC. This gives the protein CASILRQGSSYEQYF.

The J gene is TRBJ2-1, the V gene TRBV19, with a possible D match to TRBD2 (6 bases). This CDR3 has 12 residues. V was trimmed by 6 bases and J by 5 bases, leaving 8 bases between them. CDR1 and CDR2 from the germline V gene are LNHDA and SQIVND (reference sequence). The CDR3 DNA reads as TGTGCCAGTAGGAGCGGGCACAATGAGCAGTTCTTC. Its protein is CASRSGHNEQFF. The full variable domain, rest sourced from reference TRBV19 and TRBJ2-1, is DGGITQSPKYLFRKEGQNVTLSCEQNLNHDAMYWYRQDPGQGLRLIYYSQIVNDFQKGDIAEGYSVSREKKESFPLTVTSAQKNPTAFYLCASRSGHNEQFFGPGTRLTVL.

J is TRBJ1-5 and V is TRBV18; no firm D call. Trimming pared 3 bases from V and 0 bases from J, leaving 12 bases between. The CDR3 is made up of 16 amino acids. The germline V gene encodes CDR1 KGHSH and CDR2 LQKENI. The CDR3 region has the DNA TGTGCCAGCTCACCTAGAGAAACAGATAGCAATCAGCCCCAGCATTTT. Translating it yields CASSPRETDSNQPQHF.

CDR3 residues: CASSLSWGVGEQFF. CDR3 DNA sequence: TGTGCCAGCAGCTTAAGCTGGGGAGTTGGTGAGCAGTTCTTC. This rearrangement joins TRBV7-3 to TRBJ2-1, with D perhaps TRBD2 (5 bases). The CDR3 sequence is 14 residues long. Germline loops: CDR1 SGHTA, CDR2 FQGTGA. V gave up 1 base and J gave up 9 bases, with 13 bases separating them.

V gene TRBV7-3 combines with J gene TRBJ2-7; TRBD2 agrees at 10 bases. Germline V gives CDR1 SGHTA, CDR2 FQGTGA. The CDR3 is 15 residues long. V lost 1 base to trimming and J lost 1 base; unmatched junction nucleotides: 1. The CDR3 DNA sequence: TGTGCCAGCAGCTTAAAGCGGGAGGGATCCTACGAGCAGTACTTC. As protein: CASSLKREGSYEQYF.

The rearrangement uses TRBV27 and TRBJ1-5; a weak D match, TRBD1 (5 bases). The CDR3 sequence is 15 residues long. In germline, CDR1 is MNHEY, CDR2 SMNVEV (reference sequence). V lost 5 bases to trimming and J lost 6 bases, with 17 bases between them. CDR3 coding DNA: TGTGCCAGCAGTCCCCGGGGGGGGGTCAGTCAGCCCCAGCATTTT. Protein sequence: CASSPRGGVSQPQHF.

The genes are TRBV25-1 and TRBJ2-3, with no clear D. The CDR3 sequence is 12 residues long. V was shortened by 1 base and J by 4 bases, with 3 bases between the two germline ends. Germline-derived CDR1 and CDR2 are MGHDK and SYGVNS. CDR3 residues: CASSESADTQYF. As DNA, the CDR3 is TGTGCCAGCAGTGAATCTGCAGATACGCAGTATTTT.

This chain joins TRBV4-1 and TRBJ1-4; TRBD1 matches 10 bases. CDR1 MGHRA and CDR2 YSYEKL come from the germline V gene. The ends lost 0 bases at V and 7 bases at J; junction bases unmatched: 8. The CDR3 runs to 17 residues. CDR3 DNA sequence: TGCGCCAGCAGCCAAGAAGGGACAGGGGTAAGAACTGAAAAACTGTTTTTT. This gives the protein CASSQEGTGVRTEKLFF.

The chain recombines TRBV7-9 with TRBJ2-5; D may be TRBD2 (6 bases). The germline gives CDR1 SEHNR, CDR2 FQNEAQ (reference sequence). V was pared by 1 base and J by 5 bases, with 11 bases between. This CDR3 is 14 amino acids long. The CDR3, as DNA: TGTGCCAGCAGCTTAGAGGAGGGAGCCGAGACCCAGTACTTC. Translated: CASSLEEGAETQYF.

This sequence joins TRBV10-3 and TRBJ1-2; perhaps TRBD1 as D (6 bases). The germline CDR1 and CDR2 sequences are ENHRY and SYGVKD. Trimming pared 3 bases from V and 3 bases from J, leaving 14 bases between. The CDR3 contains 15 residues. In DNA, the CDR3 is TGTGCCATCAGTGACCCCGGGACAAAGGACTATGGCTACACCTTC. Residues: CAISDPGTKDYGYTF.

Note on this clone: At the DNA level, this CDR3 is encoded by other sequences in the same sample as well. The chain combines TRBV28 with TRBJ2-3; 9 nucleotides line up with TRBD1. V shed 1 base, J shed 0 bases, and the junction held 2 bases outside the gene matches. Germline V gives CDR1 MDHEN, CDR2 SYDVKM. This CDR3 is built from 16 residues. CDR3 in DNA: TGTGCCAGCAGTTTATCGGGACAGGGCAGCACAGATACGCAGTATTTT. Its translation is CASSLSGQGSTDTQYF.

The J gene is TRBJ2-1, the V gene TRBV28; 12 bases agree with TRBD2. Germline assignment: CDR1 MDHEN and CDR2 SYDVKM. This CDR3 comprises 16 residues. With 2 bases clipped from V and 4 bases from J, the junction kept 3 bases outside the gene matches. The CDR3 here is CASSLRLAGVYNEQFF. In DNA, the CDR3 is TGTGCCAGCAGTTTAAGACTAGCGGGAGTTTACAATGAGCAGTTCTTC.

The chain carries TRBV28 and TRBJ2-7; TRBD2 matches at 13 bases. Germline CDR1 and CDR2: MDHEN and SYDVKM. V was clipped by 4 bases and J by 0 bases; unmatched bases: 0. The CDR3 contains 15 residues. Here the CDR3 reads CASSWTSGSSYEQYF. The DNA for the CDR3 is TGTGCCAGCAGTTGGACTAGCGGGAGCTCCTACGAGCAGTACTTC.

The DNA of the CDR3 is TGTGCCAGCAGTCCTCAGGGTAACTACGAGCAGTACTTC. Translation: CASSPQGNYEQYF. This chain uses TRBV2 with TRBJ2-7, with D maybe TRBD1 (5 bases). This CDR3 is built from 13 residues. Germline loops: CDR1 SNHLY, CDR2 FYNNEI. V shed 5 bases and J shed 3 bases, with 11 bases lying between them. Combining the CDR3 with reference TRBV2 and TRBJ2-7 gives the whole variable domain EPEVTQTPSHQVTQMGQEVILRCVPISNHLYFYWYRQILGQKVEFLVSFYNNEISEKSEIFDDQFSVERPDGSNFTLKIRSTKLEDSAMYFCASSPQGNYEQYFGPGTRLTVT.

The CDR3 spells CASSESGSPDTQYF. CDR3 nucleotides: TGTGCCAGCAGCGAAAGCGGGAGTCCCGATACGCAGTATTTT. This chain links TRBV2 with TRBJ2-3; TRBD2 agrees at 8 bases. V shed 6 bases, J shed 6 bases, and the junction held 8 bases outside the gene matches. CDR3 length: 14 residues. Germline CDR1 and CDR2: SNHLY and FYNNEI.